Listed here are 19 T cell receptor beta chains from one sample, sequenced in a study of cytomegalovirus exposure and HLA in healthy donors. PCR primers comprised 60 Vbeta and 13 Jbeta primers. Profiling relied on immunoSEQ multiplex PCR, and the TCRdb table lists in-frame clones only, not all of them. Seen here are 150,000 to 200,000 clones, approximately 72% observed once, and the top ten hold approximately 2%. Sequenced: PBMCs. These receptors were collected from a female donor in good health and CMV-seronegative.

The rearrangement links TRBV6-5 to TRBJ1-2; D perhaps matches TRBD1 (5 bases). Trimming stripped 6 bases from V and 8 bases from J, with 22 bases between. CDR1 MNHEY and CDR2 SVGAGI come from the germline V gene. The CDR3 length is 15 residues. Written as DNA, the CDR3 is TGTGCCAGCAGGCTCTTTTGGGGGGTACCGGGGGGCTACACCTTC. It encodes CASRLFWGVPGGYTF.

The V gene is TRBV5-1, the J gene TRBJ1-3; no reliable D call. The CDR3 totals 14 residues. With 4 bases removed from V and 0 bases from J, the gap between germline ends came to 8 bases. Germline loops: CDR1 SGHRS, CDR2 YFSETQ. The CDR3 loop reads CASSRRGSGNTIYF. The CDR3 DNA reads TGCGCCAGCAGCCGACGGGGCTCTGGAAACACCATATATTTT.

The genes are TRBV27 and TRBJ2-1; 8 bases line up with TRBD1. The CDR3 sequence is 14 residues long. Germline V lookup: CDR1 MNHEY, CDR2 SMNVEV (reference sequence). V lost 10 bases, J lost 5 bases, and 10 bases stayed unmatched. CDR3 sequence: CATQPYRGDNEQFF. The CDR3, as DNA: TGTGCCACCCAACCCTACAGGGGGGACAATGAGCAGTTCTTC.

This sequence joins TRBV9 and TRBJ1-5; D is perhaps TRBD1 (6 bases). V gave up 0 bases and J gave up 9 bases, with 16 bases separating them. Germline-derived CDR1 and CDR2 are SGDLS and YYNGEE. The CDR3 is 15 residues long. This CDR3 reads CASSVEDSPRGPQHF. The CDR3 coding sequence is TGTGCCAGCAGCGTAGAGGACAGCCCTCGTGGGCCCCAGCATTTT.

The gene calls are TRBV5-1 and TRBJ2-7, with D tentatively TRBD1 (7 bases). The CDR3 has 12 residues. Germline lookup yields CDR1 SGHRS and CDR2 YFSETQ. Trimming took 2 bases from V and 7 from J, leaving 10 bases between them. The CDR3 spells CASSLQGREQYF. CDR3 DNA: TGCGCCAGCAGCTTACAGGGGAGGGAGCAGTACTTC.

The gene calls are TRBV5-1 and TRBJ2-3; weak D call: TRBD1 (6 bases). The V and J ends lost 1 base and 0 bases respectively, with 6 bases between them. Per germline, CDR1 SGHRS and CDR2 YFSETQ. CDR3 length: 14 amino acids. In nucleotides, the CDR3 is TGCGCCAGCAGCTTGACAGGGAGCACAGATACGCAGTATTTT. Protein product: CASSLTGSTDTQYF.

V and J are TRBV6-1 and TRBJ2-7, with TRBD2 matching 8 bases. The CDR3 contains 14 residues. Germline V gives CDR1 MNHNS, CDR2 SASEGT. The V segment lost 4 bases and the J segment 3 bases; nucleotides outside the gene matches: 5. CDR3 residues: CASSAIGGGYEQYF. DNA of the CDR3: TGTGCCAGCAGTGCAATCGGGGGGGGCTACGAGCAGTACTTC.

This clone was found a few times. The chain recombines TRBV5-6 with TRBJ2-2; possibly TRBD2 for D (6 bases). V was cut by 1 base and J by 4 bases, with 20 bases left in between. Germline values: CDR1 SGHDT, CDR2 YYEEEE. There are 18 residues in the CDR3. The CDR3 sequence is CASSLRLVTSRGTGELFF. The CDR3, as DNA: TGTGCCAGCAGCTTGAGACTGGTAACTAGCCGAGGCACCGGGGAGCTGTTTTTT. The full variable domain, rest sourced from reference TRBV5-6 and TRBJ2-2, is DAGVTQSPTHLIKTRGQQVTLRCSPKSGHDTVSWYQQALGQGPQFIFQYYEEEERQRGNFPDRFSGHQFPNYSSELNVNALLLGDSALYLCASSLRLVTSRGTGELFFGEGSRLTVL.

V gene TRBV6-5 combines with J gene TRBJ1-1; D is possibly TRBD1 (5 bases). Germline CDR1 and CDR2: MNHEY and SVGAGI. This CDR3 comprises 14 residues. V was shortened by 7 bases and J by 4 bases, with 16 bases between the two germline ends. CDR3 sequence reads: CASNNYLGPTEAFF. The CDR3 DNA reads TGTGCCAGCAATAATTACCTGGGGCCCACTGAAGCTTTCTTT.

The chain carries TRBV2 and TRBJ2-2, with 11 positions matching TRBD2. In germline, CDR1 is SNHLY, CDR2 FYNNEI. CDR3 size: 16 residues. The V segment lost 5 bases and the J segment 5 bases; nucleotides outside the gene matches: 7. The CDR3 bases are TGTGCCAGCAGTCGGGCTAGCGGGGGGAGAACCGGGGAGCTGTTTTTT. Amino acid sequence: CASSRASGGRTGELFF.

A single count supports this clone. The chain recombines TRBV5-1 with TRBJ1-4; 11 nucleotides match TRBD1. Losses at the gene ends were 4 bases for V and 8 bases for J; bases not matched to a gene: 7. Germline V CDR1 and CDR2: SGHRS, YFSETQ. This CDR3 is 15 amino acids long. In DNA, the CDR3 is TGCGCCAGCAGCGGGACAGGGGGTTTAGGAGAAAAACTGTTTTTT. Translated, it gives CASSGTGGLGEKLFF. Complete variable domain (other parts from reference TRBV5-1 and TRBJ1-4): KAGVTQTPRYLIKTRGQQVTLSCSPISGHRSVSWYQQTPGQGLQFLFEYFSETQRNKGNFPGRFSGRQFSNSRSEMNVSTLELGDSALYLCASSGTGGLGEKLFFGSGTQLSVL.

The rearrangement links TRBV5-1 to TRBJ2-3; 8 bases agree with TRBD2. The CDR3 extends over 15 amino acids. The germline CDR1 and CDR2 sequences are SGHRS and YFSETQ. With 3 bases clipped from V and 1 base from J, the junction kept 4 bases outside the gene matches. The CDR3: CASSSSGSRTDTQYF. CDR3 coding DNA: TGCGCCAGCAGCTCGAGCGGGAGCCGCACAGATACGCAGTATTTT.

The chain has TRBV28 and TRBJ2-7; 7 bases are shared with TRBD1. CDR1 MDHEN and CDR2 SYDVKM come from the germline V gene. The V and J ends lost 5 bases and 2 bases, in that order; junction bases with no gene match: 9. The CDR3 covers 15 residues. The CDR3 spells CASSLSGGLTYEQYF. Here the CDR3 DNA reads TGTGCCAGCAGTCTATCAGGGGGATTGACCTACGAGCAGTACTTC.

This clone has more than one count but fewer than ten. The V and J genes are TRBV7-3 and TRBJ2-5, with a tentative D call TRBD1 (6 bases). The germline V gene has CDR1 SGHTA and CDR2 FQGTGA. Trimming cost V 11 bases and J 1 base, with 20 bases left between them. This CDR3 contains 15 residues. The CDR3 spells CAPRADRHVQETQYF. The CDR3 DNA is TGTGCCCCCCGTGCCGACAGGCACGTCCAAGAGACCCAGTACTTC.

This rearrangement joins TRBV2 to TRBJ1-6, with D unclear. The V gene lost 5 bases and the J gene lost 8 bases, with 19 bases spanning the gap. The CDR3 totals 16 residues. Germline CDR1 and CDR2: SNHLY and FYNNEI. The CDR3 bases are TGTGCCAGCAGTAAGAATAAGATCAAACTGGATTCACCCCTCCACTTT. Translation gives CASSKNKIKLDSPLHF.

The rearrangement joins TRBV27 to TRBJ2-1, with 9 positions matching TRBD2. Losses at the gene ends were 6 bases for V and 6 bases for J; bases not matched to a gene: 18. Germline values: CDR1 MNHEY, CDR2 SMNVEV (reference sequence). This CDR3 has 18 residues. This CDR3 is CASSLHSREGILINEQFF. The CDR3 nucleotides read TGTGCCAGCAGCCTGCATTCGCGGGAGGGCATTCTGATCAATGAGCAGTTCTTC.

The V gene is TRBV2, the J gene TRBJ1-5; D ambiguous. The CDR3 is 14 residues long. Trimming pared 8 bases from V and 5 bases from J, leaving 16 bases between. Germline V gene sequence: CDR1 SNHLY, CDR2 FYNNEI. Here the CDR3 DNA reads TGTGCCAGCGGGGTATATTTGGGAGATCAGCCCCAGCATTTT. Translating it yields CASGVYLGDQPQHF.

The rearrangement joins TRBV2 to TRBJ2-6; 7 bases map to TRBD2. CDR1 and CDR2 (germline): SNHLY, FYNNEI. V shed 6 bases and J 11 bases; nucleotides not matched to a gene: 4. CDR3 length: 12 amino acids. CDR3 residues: CASRETSHVLTF. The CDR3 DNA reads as TGTGCCAGCAGAGAGACTAGCCACGTCCTGACTTTC. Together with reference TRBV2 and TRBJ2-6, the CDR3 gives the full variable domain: EPEVTQTPSHQVTQMGQEVILRCVPISNHLYFYWYRQILGQKVEFLVSFYNNEISEKSEIFDDQFSVERPDGSNFTLKIRSTKLEDSAMYFCASRETSHVLTFGAGSRLTVL.

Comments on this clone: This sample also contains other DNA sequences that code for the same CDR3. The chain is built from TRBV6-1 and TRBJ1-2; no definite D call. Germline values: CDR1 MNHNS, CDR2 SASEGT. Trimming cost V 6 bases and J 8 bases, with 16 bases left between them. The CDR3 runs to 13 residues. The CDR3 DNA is TGTGCCAGCAGGAACTACACATTCTACGGCTACACCTTC. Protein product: CASRNYTFYGYTF.